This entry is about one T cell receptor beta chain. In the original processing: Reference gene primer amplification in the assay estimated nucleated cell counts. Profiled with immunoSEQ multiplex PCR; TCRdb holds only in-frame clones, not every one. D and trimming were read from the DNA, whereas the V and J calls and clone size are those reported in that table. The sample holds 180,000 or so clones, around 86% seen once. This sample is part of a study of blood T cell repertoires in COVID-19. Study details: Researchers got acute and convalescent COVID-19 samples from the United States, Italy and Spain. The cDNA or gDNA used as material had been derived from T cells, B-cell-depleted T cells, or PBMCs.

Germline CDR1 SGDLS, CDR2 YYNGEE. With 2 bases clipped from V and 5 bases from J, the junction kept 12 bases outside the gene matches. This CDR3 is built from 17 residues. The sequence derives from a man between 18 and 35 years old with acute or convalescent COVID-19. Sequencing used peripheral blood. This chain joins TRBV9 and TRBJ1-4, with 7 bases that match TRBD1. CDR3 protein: CASSVGVRTGGNEKLFF. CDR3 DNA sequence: TGTGCCAGCAGCGTGGGGGTTCGGACAGGCGGAAATGAAAAACTGTTTTTT.